This T cell receptor (beta chain) was captured in a study of blood T cell repertoires in COVID-19. Study in general: The analysed material was cDNA or gDNA that came from T cells, B-cell-depleted T cells, or PBMCs.

Repertoires were generated with immunoSEQ multiplex PCR, while TCRdb's copy carries only in-frame clones and drops some. This repertoire shows about 290,000 clones, around 86% found once; its top ten account for around 2.9%. Germline CDR1 reads SEHNR; CDR2 reads FQNEAQ (reference sequence). Trimming cost V 3 bases and J 2 bases; bases outside gene matches: 6. The CDR3 is made up of 16 amino acids. This clone was counted once. The TCR comes from a woman in her thirties with active or convalescent COVID-19. The sample consisted of peripheral blood. The rearrangement uses TRBV7-9 and TRBJ1-5; 8 nucleotides line up with TRBD1. The CDR3 coding sequence is TGTGCCAGCAGCTTTTGGACAGGGACAGGCAATCAGCCCCAGCATTTT. It translates to CASSFWTGTGNQPQHF. Full variable domain (rest looked up from reference TRBV7-9 and TRBJ1-5): DTGVSQNPRHKITKRGQNVTFRCDPISEHNRLYWYRQTLGQGPEFLTYFQNEAQLEKSRLLSDRFSAERPKGSFSTLEIQRTEQGDSAMYLCASSFWTGTGNQPQHFGDGTRLSIL.